One sample yielded the 30 T cell receptor beta chains listed below, sequenced in a study of graft-versus-host responses after intestinal transplantation. Their target antigens are unknown. TCRdb's copy holds only in-frame clones and misses some; the assay was immunoSEQ multiplex PCR. The sample has fewer than 95,000 clones, over 90% seen once. Sequenced material: unstimulated CD4+ T cells sorted from spleen or lymph node cells, taken before transplant. The receptors were sampled from a human donor who was the organ donor for an intestinal transplant.

This clone showed up just a few times. V and J are TRBV6-1 and TRBJ1-5; D might be TRBD1 (5 bases). Germline-derived CDR1 and CDR2 are MNHNS and SASEGT. The length of the CDR3 is 16 residues. Trimming stripped 4 bases from V and 5 bases from J, with 18 bases between. CDR3 residues: CASSAREAGSYQPQHF. DNA for the CDR3: TGTGCCAGCAGTGCCCGGGAGGCAGGGTCTTATCAGCCCCAGCATTTT.

This rearrangement joins TRBV7-8 to TRBJ2-7; TRBD2 matches 9 bases. Germline loops: CDR1 SGHVS, CDR2 FQNEAQ. V lost 3 bases and J lost 4; bases outside the gene matches: 7. This CDR3 region has 15 residues. Here the CDR3 DNA reads TGTGCCAGCAGCTTGGGCGGGGGGGCTAGATACGAGCAGTACTTC. Translated, it gives CASSLGGGARYEQYF.

CDR3 sequence: CASSLTRYNSPLHF. DNA of the CDR3: TGTGCCAGCAGCTTGACGAGGTATAATTCACCCCTCCACTTT. J is TRBJ1-6 and V is TRBV5-6; D gene ambiguous. Trimming removed 1 base at V and 4 bases at J, with 6 bases between. CDR1 is SGHDT, CDR2 YYEEEE, per germline. The CDR3 loop spans 14 amino acids.

The chain recombines TRBV5-1 with TRBJ1-1; 8 bases are shared with TRBD1. V lost 4 bases and J lost 1; bases outside the gene matches: 3. The germline CDR1 and CDR2 sequences are SGHRS and YFSETQ. The CDR3 is 14 residues long. CDR3 residues: CASSGTGQNTEAFF. The DNA of the CDR3 is TGCGCCAGCAGCGGGACAGGCCAGAACACTGAAGCTTTCTTT.

V gene TRBV28 combines with J gene TRBJ2-3, with D tentatively TRBD1 or TRBD2 (5 bases each). V was shortened by 5 bases and J by 3 bases, with 15 bases between the two germline ends. This CDR3 spans 15 amino acids. Germline CDR1 MDHEN, CDR2 SYDVKM. The CDR3 nucleotides read TGTGCCAGCAGTCGTCCGGGACCTAAGACAGATACGCAGTATTTT. Translating it yields CASSRPGPKTDTQYF.

This clone has just one count. This rearrangement joins TRBV27 to TRBJ1-5, with D perhaps TRBD1 (6 bases). The length of the CDR3 is 15 residues. Trimming took off 0 bases at V and 7 bases at J, with 13 bases between the two ends. Germline V gene sequence: CDR1 MNHEY, CDR2 SMNVEV (reference sequence). CDR3 bases: TGTGCCAGCAGTTTATCGATGGGGGGCGGGCAGCCCCAGCATTTT. The encoded protein is CASSLSMGGGQPQHF.

In this sample, this clone turned up a few times. The chain combines TRBV28 with TRBJ2-7, with TRBD1 identical over 7 bases. CDR1 and CDR2 from the germline V gene are MDHEN and SYDVKM. The CDR3 consists of 13 residues. The CDR3, as DNA: TGTGATCCTGAAGGGGACAGAGATTACGAGCAGTACTTC. This translates into CDPEGDRDYEQYF.

This chain joins TRBV6-1 and TRBJ1-5; no clear D. CDR3 length: 13 residues. Germline CDR1 MNHNS, CDR2 SASEGT. Trimming stripped 6 bases from V and 5 bases from J, with 11 bases between. Written as DNA, the CDR3 is TGTGCCAGCAGGTCTCGGTGGGATCAGCCCCAGCATTTT. It encodes CASRSRWDQPQHF.

The chain uses TRBV27 and TRBJ2-2; maybe TRBD2 (5 bases). Germline V lookup: CDR1 MNHEY, CDR2 SMNVEV (reference sequence). CDR3 length: 16 residues. Trimming removed 5 bases at V and 5 bases at J, with 18 bases between. The CDR3 nucleotides read TGTGCCAGCAGTCCCCTGAGGGCCCGACGTACCGGGGAGCTGTTTTTT. Amino acids: CASSPLRARRTGELFF.

The chain uses TRBV6-5 and TRBJ1-5; tentative D call: TRBD1 (6 bases). This CDR3 region has 13 residues. The germline gives CDR1 MNHEY, CDR2 SVGAGI. With 8 bases removed from V and 2 bases from J, the gap between germline ends came to 10 bases. The DNA of the CDR3 is TGTGCCAGCGACAGGTGGGGCAATCAGCCCCAGCATTTT. This codes for CASDRWGNQPQHF.

J is TRBJ1-5 and V is TRBV6-5; D gene ambiguous. Germline lookup yields CDR1 MNHEY and CDR2 SVGAGI. This CDR3 is 13 amino acids long. Deletions cut 6 bases from V and 4 bases from J, with 10 bases between. The chain's CDR3 is CASSLDPNQPQHF. The CDR3 nucleotides read TGTGCCAGCAGCTTGGACCCTAATCAGCCCCAGCATTTT.

The rearrangement links TRBV2 to TRBJ1-1; D gene unclear. V was shortened by 6 bases and J by 0 bases, with 11 bases between the two germline ends. CDR1 is SNHLY and CDR2 is FYNNEI in the germline V gene. This CDR3 has 14 residues. CDR3 region: CASRVQKMNTEAFF. In nucleotides, the CDR3 is TGTGCCAGCAGGGTACAGAAGATGAACACTGAAGCTTTCTTT.

V and J are TRBV28 and TRBJ1-6; D remains unclear. The ends were cut back, 6 bases at V and 9 bases at J, with 9 bases in the middle. The CDR3 sequence is 12 residues long. Germline CDR1 is MDHEN and CDR2 is SYDVKM. CDR3 bases: TGTGCCAGCAGCTCTGGACCTTCACCCCTCCACTTT. As protein: CASSSGPSPLHF.

The chain joins TRBV5-4 to TRBJ1-2; D uncertain. Per the germline V gene, CDR1 is SGHNT and CDR2 is YYREEE (reference sequence). The ends were cut back, 0 bases at V and 7 bases at J, with 10 bases in the middle. The CDR3 loop spans 13 amino acids. The CDR3 DNA sequence: TGTGCCAGCAGCTTGGGCCGCGATGGTGGCTACACCTTC. Protein: CASSLGRDGGYTF.

J is TRBJ1-2 and V is TRBV6-1; TRBD1 might be the D (6 bases). The V and J ends lost 5 bases and 3 bases respectively, with 13 bases between them. This CDR3 region has 14 residues. The V gene's germline CDR1 is MNHNS and CDR2 SASEGT. In DNA, the CDR3 is TGTGCCAGCAGTCCCACTACAGGGTACTATGGCTACACCTTC. Protein sequence: CASSPTTGYYGYTF.

The rearrangement joins TRBV29-1 to TRBJ1-2; D is unclear. This CDR3 spans 12 amino acids. With 4 bases removed from V and 4 bases from J, the gap between germline ends came to 10 bases. Looked up from germline, CDR1 is SQVTM and CDR2 is ANQGSEA. CDR3 sequence: CSVVAASYGYTF. For the CDR3, the DNA is TGCAGCGTTGTCGCGGCTAGCTATGGCTACACCTTC.

The chain recombines TRBV5-4 with TRBJ2-7, with 9 bases that match TRBD1. The V gene's germline CDR1 is SGHNT and CDR2 YYREEE (reference sequence). V shed 4 bases and J 3 bases; nucleotides not matched to a gene: 11. This CDR3 is 16 amino acids long. The CDR3 DNA reads TGTGCCAGCAGCCCAATGACCGGGACAGGGATCTACGAGCAGTACTTC. Its translation: CASSPMTGTGIYEQYF.

The chain joins TRBV2 to TRBJ1-5; no clear D gene. Trimming took 10 bases from V and 1 from J, leaving 11 bases between them. CDR1 SNHLY and CDR2 FYNNEI come from the germline V gene. This CDR3 has 13 residues. The CDR3 loop is CATGSESNQPQHF. The CDR3, as DNA: TGTGCCACCGGGTCAGAGAGCAATCAGCCCCAGCATTTT.

The rearrangement uses TRBV7-9 and TRBJ1-5; the D is unclear. The length of the CDR3 is 13 residues. CDR1 and CDR2 (germline): SEHNR, FQNEAQ (reference sequence). V dropped 7 bases and J dropped 4 bases, with 11 bases sitting between them. CDR3: CASNRQANQPQHF. The CDR3 nucleotides read TGTGCCAGCAACCGACAAGCTAATCAGCCCCAGCATTTT. Together with reference TRBV7-9 and TRBJ1-5, the CDR3 gives the full variable domain: DTGVSQNPRHKITKRGQNVTFRCDPISEHNRLYWYRQTLGQGPEFLTYFQNEAQLEKSRLLSDRFSAERPKGSFSTLEIQRTEQGDSAMYLCASNRQANQPQHFGDGTRLSIL.

The rearrangement links TRBV10-3 to TRBJ2-1, with 7 bases fitting TRBD2. The germline V gene encodes CDR1 ENHRY and CDR2 SYGVKD. V shed 11 bases, J shed 4 bases, and the junction held 11 bases outside the gene matches. The CDR3 contains 14 residues. The DNA of the CDR3 is TGTGCCTCTAATCGAGCGGGGATGTACAATGAGCAGTTCTTC. It translates to CASNRAGMYNEQFF.

This chain connects TRBV5-1 to TRBJ2-3; 9 nucleotides line up with TRBD1. This CDR3 contains 21 residues. The junction had 24 bases not matched to a gene; V was cut back by 5 bases and J by 2 bases. From germline, CDR1 is SGHRS and CDR2 YFSETQ. CDR3 nucleotides: TGCGCCAGCAGTCCGAACAGTGTAGGGACAGGGCGAAATCGGTACACAGATACGCAGTATTTT. Encoded protein: CASSPNSVGTGRNRYTDTQYF.

The chain recombines TRBV6-6 with TRBJ1-1; D unresolved. Trimming took 4 bases from V and 0 from J, leaving 9 bases between them. CDR3 size: 14 residues. Germline values: CDR1 MNHNY, CDR2 SVGAGI (reference sequence). The CDR3 DNA sequence: TGTGCCAGCAGTTCTGGACGGTTGAACACTGAAGCTTTCTTT. Amino acids: CASSSGRLNTEAFF.

The gene calls are TRBV11-1 and TRBJ2-3; D is unclear. V was clipped by 5 bases and J by 0 bases, with 6 bases between them. This CDR3 has 13 residues. Looked up from germline, CDR1 is SGHAT and CDR2 is FQDESV (reference sequence). The CDR3 DNA reads TGTGCCAGCAGCCCGAGTAGCACAGATACGCAGTATTTT. This translates into CASSPSSTDTQYF.

The V call is TRBV6-5, the J call TRBJ2-5, with no clear D. This CDR3 is built from 11 residues. V dropped 4 bases and J dropped 5 bases, with 5 bases sitting between them. CDR1 MNHEY and CDR2 SVGAGI come from the germline V gene. The CDR3 sequence is CASSLGETQYF. As DNA, the CDR3 is TGTGCCAGCAGTTTAGGGGAGACCCAGTACTTC.

The gene calls are TRBV5-1 and TRBJ1-2; D not resolved. This CDR3 is 13 amino acids long. V was pared by 0 bases and J by 5 bases, with 8 bases between. Germline CDR1 SGHRS, CDR2 YFSETQ. CDR3: CASSLAPEYGYTF. For the CDR3, the DNA is TGCGCCAGCAGCTTGGCCCCTGAATATGGCTACACCTTC.

The chain employs TRBV6-6 and TRBJ2-5; D is undetermined. Germline V gene sequence: CDR1 MNHNY, CDR2 SVGAGI (reference sequence). Between the trimmed V and J ends, which lost 5 bases and 5 bases, there was a span of 9 bases. The CDR3 length is 12 residues. CDR3 in amino acids: CASSLTGETQYF. The CDR3 DNA reads TGTGCCAGCAGTCTCACTGGGGAGACCCAGTACTTC.

This chain joins TRBV19 and TRBJ2-7, with D tentatively TRBD2 (6 bases). CDR1 LNHDA and CDR2 SQIVND come from the germline V gene (reference sequence). Trimming took 8 bases from V and 2 from J, leaving 19 bases between them. The CDR3 is 15 residues long. As DNA, the CDR3 is TGTGCCAGTCGGAGGGCGATAGCTGGGACCTACGAGCAGTACTTC. Residues: CASRRAIAGTYEQYF. The complete variable domain, with remaining parts taken from reference TRBV19 and TRBJ2-7, reads DGGITQSPKYLFRKEGQNVTLSCEQNLNHDAMYWYRQDPGQGLRLIYYSQIVNDFQKGDIAEGYSVSREKKESFPLTVTSAQKNPTAFYLCASRRAIAGTYEQYFGPGTRLTVT.

The chain employs TRBV30 and TRBJ1-6, with D possibly TRBD1 on 5 matching bases. The ends were cut back, 4 bases at V and 6 bases at J, with 13 bases in the middle. Germline lookup yields CDR1 GTSNPN and CDR2 SVGIG (reference sequence). The CDR3 extends over 14 amino acids. Here the CDR3 DNA reads TGTGCCTGGAACCGCGGGACGAGTAATTCACCCCTCCACTTT. This gives the protein CAWNRGTSNSPLHF.

This chain links TRBV5-1 with TRBJ2-5; 7 nucleotides align to TRBD1. Germline CDR1 reads SGHRS; CDR2 reads YFSETQ. The CDR3 runs 16 residues. V lost 0 bases and J lost 2; bases outside the gene matches: 7. For the CDR3, the DNA is TGCGCCAGCAGCTTGGTTTCGACAGGGTCTCAAGAGACCCAGTACTTC. Its protein product is CASSLVSTGSQETQYF.

The V call is TRBV11-3, the J call TRBJ1-4, with D maybe TRBD1 (5 bases). The CDR3 has 18 residues. The V end was cut by 3 bases, the J end by 0 bases, with 17 bases between. Germline CDR1 is SGHNT and CDR2 is YENEEA. CDR3 loop: CASSLKLRLDTTNEKLFF. CDR3 sequence (DNA): TGTGCCAGCAGCTTGAAGTTGCGCCTGGACACAACTAATGAAAAACTGTTTTTT.